This is a list of T cell receptor beta chains from one sample in a study of Ad26.COV2.S vaccination and SARS-CoV-2 variants. Only in-frame clones appear in the TCRdb table, and some are missing; sequencing was by immunoSEQ multiplex PCR. Of approximately 410,000 clones listed, roughly 88% are singletons. Sequencing was performed on peripheral blood, taken in a trial of Ad26.COV2.S vaccine versus placebo. These receptors originate from a person between 18 and 59 years old who received the Ad26.COV2.S COVID-19 vaccine or a placebo. CDR3s include the opening cysteine and the closing phenylalanine or tryptophan. The D gene is left open where the match is weak. Clone size, where shown, is once, few, many, or a class for clones that have expanded.

cdr3_length	v_call	j_call	clone_size	d_call	cdr3_nt	cdr3_aa
15	TRBV18	TRBJ1-1	few	.	TGTGCCAGCTCACCCACGGGACAACAGAACACTGAAGCTTTCTTT	CASSPTGQQNTEAFF
14	TRBV6-1	TRBJ1-3	.	.	TGTGCCAGCAGTGAATTGTCAGCTGGAAACACCATATATTTT	CASSELSAGNTIYF
15	TRBV6-2/TRBV6-3	TRBJ2-1	.	TRBD2	TGTGCCAGCAGTTACTCACTAGCGGGGGTTGAGGTATTGTTCTTC	CASSYSLAGVEVLFF
16	TRBV5-1	TRBJ2-5	.	TRBD1	TGCGCCAGCAGCTCCCGGGACAGGGACAACCGGGAGACCCAGTACTTC	CASSSRDRDNRETQYF
14	TRBV21-1	TRBJ2-1	.	.	TGTGCCAGCAGCAAGGGACTAGCGGACAATGAGCAGTTCTTC	CASSKGLADNEQFF
14	TRBV4-3	TRBJ2-3	.	.	TGCGCCAGCAGCCAAGATCTAGGACGAGATACGCAGTATTTT	CASSQDLGRDTQYF
15	TRBV7-2	TRBJ1-5	once	TRBD1	TGTGCCAGCAGCTTAGTAGTCAGGGGGGGTCAGCCCCAGCATTTT	CASSLVVRGGQPQHF
15	TRBV24-1	TRBJ1-5	.	TRBD1	TGTGCCACCAGTGATTCGACAGGGTACCATCAGCCCCAGCATTTT	CATSDSTGYHQPQHF
17	TRBV4-3	TRBJ2-2	many	.	TGCGCCAGCAGCCAAGATAGTACAGAGCTGAACACCGGGGAGCTGTTTTTT	CASSQDSTELNTGELFF
14	TRBV7-3	TRBJ2-1	.	.	TGTGCCAGCAGCTTAACGCCTGACATCAATGAGCAGTTCTTC	CASSLTPDINEQFF